This T cell receptor beta chain was identified in a study of T cell responses to AZD1222 COVID-19 vaccine. Overall study findings and caveats: Repertoires were obtained only post-peak T cell response. Just six people given AZD1222 tested seropositive at baseline. Clonal diversity was possibly underestimated, and white British individuals and females predominated among donors.

Germline assignment: CDR1 KGHDR and CDR2 SFDVKD. Trimming removed 4 bases from V and 0 bases from J, with 5 bases in between. The length of the CDR3 is 14 residues. Clones were read by immunoSEQ multiplex PCR, and TCRdb kept only the in-frame ones, dropping some. The sample carries roughly 99,000 clones, 89% recorded once. As regards this clone: As yet, its antigen is unknown.

This chain connects TRBV24-1 to TRBJ1-4; D is unclear. This sample comprised peripheral blood, obtained on day 0 of AZD1222 vaccination. This TCR derives from an adult in good health. The CDR3 DNA is TGTGCCACCAGTGACCCAGCAACTAATGAAAAACTGTTTTTT. The encoded protein is CATSDPATNEKLFF.